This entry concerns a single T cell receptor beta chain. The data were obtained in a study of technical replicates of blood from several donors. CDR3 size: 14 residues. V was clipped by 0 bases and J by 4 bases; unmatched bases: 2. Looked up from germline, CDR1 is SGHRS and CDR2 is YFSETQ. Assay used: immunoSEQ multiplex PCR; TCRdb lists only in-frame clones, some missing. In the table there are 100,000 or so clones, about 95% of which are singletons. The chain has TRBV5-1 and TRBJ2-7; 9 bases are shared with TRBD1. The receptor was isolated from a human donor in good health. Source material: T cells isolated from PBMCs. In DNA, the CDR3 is TGCGCCAGCAGCTTGGGACAGGGGGTGTACGAGCAGTACTTC. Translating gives CASSLGQGVYEQYF.